One and the same sample provided the 28 T cell receptor beta chains below, sequenced in a study of blood T cell repertoires in COVID-19. Assay: immunoSEQ multiplex PCR; the TCRdb copy retains only in-frame clones and omits some. The repertoire holds approximately 80,000 clones, with around 81% as singletons. Sequencing was performed on peripheral blood. All receptors derive from an elderly man with acute or convalescent COVID-19.

The chain has TRBV4-3 and TRBJ2-2, with D possibly being TRBD2 (6 bases). The V gene lost 0 bases and the J gene lost 5 bases, with 19 bases spanning the gap. This CDR3 has 18 residues. In germline, CDR1 is LGHNA, CDR2 YSLEER. The CDR3 is CASSQEILTSINTGELFF. Here the CDR3 DNA reads TGCGCCAGCAGCCAAGAAATTCTTACTAGCATCAATACCGGGGAGCTGTTTTTT.

The chain employs TRBV4-2 and TRBJ2-7; perhaps TRBD2 as D (6 bases). The V gene lost 5 bases and the J gene lost 0 bases, with 8 bases spanning the gap. The CDR3 sequence is 13 residues long. Germline values: CDR1 LGHNA, CDR2 YNFKEQ. This CDR3 is CASSRRGSYEQYF. The DNA for the CDR3 is TGTGCCAGCAGCAGGAGGGGCTCCTACGAGCAGTACTTC.

The chain uses TRBV18 and TRBJ2-3; D gene uncertain. CDR3 length: 15 amino acids. The germline CDR1 and CDR2 sequences are KGHSH and LQKENI. The ends were cut back, 4 bases at V and 4 bases at J, with 15 bases in the middle. The CDR3 sequence is CASSQIQANPDTQYF. CDR3 sequence (DNA): TGTGCCAGCTCACAAATTCAGGCGAACCCAGATACGCAGTATTTT.

The rearrangement joins TRBV6-5 to TRBJ1-1; 9 nucleotides agree with TRBD1. CDR3 length equals 15 residues. V shed 6 bases and J 6 bases; nucleotides not matched to a gene: 11. Per germline, CDR1 MNHEY and CDR2 SVGAGI. The CDR3 bases are TGTGCCAGCAGGCCTTACGGACAGGGGAGGGCTGAAGCTTTCTTT. Encoded protein: CASRPYGQGRAEAFF.

The rearrangement joins TRBV27 to TRBJ2-1; 8 bases are shared with TRBD1. Losses at the gene ends were 4 bases for V and 6 bases for J; bases not matched to a gene: 17. This CDR3 has 18 residues. The V gene's germline CDR1 is MNHEY and CDR2 SMNVEV (reference sequence). The DNA of the CDR3 is TGTGCCAGCAGTTCTCTAACAGAGCCGGGACAGGATTTCAATGAGCAGTTCTTC. This codes for CASSSLTEPGQDFNEQFF.

The rearrangement joins TRBV2 to TRBJ1-3, with D unclear. CDR1 and CDR2 (germline): SNHLY, FYNNEI. The CDR3 has 17 amino acids. Trimming removed 1 base at V and 0 bases at J, with 13 bases between. The CDR3 DNA sequence: TGTGCCAGCAGTGAAGTAGGTGGGCCGCGCTCTGGAAACACCATATATTTT. This encodes CASSEVGGPRSGNTIYF.

This clone was picked up a small number of times. This chain connects TRBV5-1 to TRBJ2-2, with 9 bases aligning to TRBD1. The germline V gene encodes CDR1 SGHRS and CDR2 YFSETQ. J was trimmed by 2 bases and V by 4 bases; bases with no gene match: 6. The CDR3 contains 16 residues. CDR3 nucleotide sequence: TGCGCCAGCAGCCGGGCGGGACAGGGTAACACCGGGGAGCTGTTTTTT. Protein: CASSRAGQGNTGELFF.

V is TRBV12-2 and J is TRBJ2-7; the listed D gene, TRBD2, was not tested against the DNA. TRBV12-2 is shown as a pseudogene. The CDR3 length is 17 residues. The CDR3 DNA follows: TGTGCAAGTCGCCGCATAGAGGCCCTTCCCCTTACCTACGAGCAGTACTTC. It specifies CASRRIEALPLTYEQYF.

V and J are TRBV5-1 and TRBJ2-7; tentatively, D is TRBD1 (5 bases). The CDR3 is made up of 14 amino acids. V was clipped by 5 bases and J by 2 bases, with 14 bases between them. CDR1 and CDR2 (germline): SGHRS, YFSETQ. The CDR3 bases are TGCGCCAGCAGTGAGCAGGGCGGTGCCTACGAGCAGTACTTC. Protein product: CASSEQGGAYEQYF.

The rearrangement joins TRBV6-5 to TRBJ2-1; 9 bases align to TRBD1. The V gene's germline CDR1 is MNHEY and CDR2 SVGAGI. Losses at the gene ends were 5 bases for V and 7 bases for J; bases not matched to a gene: 9. CDR3 size: 15 residues. The CDR3 nucleotides are TGTGCCAGCAGTCCCGGGACAGGGAATAAAAATGAGCAGTTCTTC. Residues: CASSPGTGNKNEQFF.

The CDR3 region is CASSQDRRETQYF. The CDR3 DNA follows: TGTGCCAGCAGCCAAGATCGCAGAGAGACCCAGTACTTC. This sequence joins TRBV4-2 and TRBJ2-5; the D is unclear. Trimming shortened V by 0 bases and J by 4 bases, and 6 bases separated the two germline ends. The CDR3 sequence is 13 residues long. Germline CDR1 and CDR2: LGHNA and YNFKEQ.

This sequence joins TRBV11-1 and TRBJ2-2; weak D call: TRBD1 (5 bases). The CDR3 runs 15 residues. V was trimmed by 5 bases and J by 4 bases, leaving 14 bases between them. Germline-derived CDR1 and CDR2 are SGHAT and FQDESV (reference sequence). CDR3: CASSRRGLTTGELFF. CDR3 in DNA: TGTGCCAGCAGCCGAAGGGGTCTAACCACCGGGGAGCTGTTTTTT.

CDR3 region: CASSSPGQIYGYTF. DNA for the CDR3: TGTGCCAGCAGTTCGCCAGGACAGATCTATGGCTACACCTTC. This rearrangement joins TRBV28 to TRBJ1-2; possibly TRBD1 for D (6 bases). The V gene lost 4 bases and the J gene lost 4 bases, with 13 bases spanning the gap. The CDR3 runs 14 residues. Germline loops: CDR1 MDHEN, CDR2 SYDVKM.

The chain couples TRBV10-3 to TRBJ2-3; 9 bases align to TRBD2. Germline values: CDR1 ENHRY, CDR2 SYGVKD. The trim removed 4 bases at V and 2 bases at J, leaving 22 bases unmatched. CDR3 size: 21 residues. CDR3 sequence (DNA): TGTGCCATCAGTGTGGAGGGGGAGCGGGTAGCGGGAGATTCGGCCACAGATACGCAGTATTTT. Residues: CAISVEGERVAGDSATDTQYF.

The DNA for the CDR3 is TGTGCCAGCAGTTACTCGAGTGCAGGGGCCTACGAGCAGTACTTC. Protein: CASSYSSAGAYEQYF. The chain links TRBV6-5 to TRBJ2-7; D is perhaps TRBD1 (6 bases). Trimming removed 0 bases at V and 2 bases at J, with 11 bases between. Per germline, CDR1 MNHEY and CDR2 SVGAGI. The CDR3 sequence is 15 residues long.

The chain employs TRBV6-6 and TRBJ1-2; D ambiguous. CDR1 is MNHNY, CDR2 SVGAGI, per germline (reference sequence). The CDR3 has 13 amino acids. The V and J ends lost 6 bases and 1 base respectively, with 9 bases between them. This CDR3 reads CASSPGVNYGYTF. CDR3 sequence (DNA): TGTGCCAGCAGCCCCGGGGTTAACTATGGCTACACCTTC.

This clone has just one count. The chain carries TRBV5-1 and TRBJ2-7, with TRBD1 matching over 8 bases. CDR3 length equals 13 residues. Germline-derived CDR1 and CDR2 are SGHRS and YFSETQ. V was clipped by 5 bases and J by 2 bases; unmatched bases: 3. DNA for the CDR3: TGCGCCAGCAGGGAGACAGGGGCCTACGAGCAGTACTTC. Amino acids: CASRETGAYEQYF.

The chain is built from TRBV27 and TRBJ2-2; D possibly corresponds to TRBD2 (6 bases). CDR1 and CDR2 from the germline V gene are MNHEY and SMNVEV (reference sequence). This CDR3 contains 12 residues. The V and J ends lost 4 bases and 13 bases respectively, with 13 bases between them. DNA for the CDR3: TGTGCCAGCAGTTCTACTCCCGGGAGGCTGTTTTTT. Translated, it gives CASSSTPGRLFF.

The gene calls are TRBV5-1 and TRBJ2-7; 9 nucleotides agree with TRBD1. In germline, CDR1 is SGHRS, CDR2 YFSETQ. V lost 7 bases and J lost 4; bases outside the gene matches: 6. The CDR3 is made up of 13 amino acids. The DNA of the CDR3 is TGCGCCAGCCATACGACAGGGGGATACGAGCAGTACTTC. As protein: CASHTTGGYEQYF. The full variable domain, in which reference TRBV5-1 and TRBJ2-7 provide the parts outside the CDR3, is KAGVTQTPRYLIKTRGQQVTLSCSPISGHRSVSWYQQTPGQGLQFLFEYFSETQRNKGNFPGRFSGRQFSNSRSEMNVSTLELGDSALYLCASHTTGGYEQYFGPGTRLTVT.

This rearrangement joins TRBV28 to TRBJ2-3; TRBD2 matches at 8 bases. Germline V lookup: CDR1 MDHEN, CDR2 SYDVKM. The CDR3 length is 17 residues. V shed 7 bases, J shed 2 bases, and the junction held 14 bases outside the gene matches. CDR3 protein: CASKFGLANPLTDTQYF. The CDR3 DNA reads TGTGCCAGCAAGTTTGGACTAGCCAACCCCCTCACAGATACGCAGTATTTT. Combining the CDR3 with reference TRBV28 and TRBJ2-3 gives the whole variable domain DVKVTQSSRYLVKRTGEKVFLECVQDMDHENMFWYRQDPGLGLRLIYFSYDVKMKEKGDIPEGYSVSREKKERFSLILESASTNQTSMYLCASKFGLANPLTDTQYFGPGTRLTVL.

The chain recombines TRBV6-2 or TRBV6-3 with TRBJ2-7; TRBD1 agrees at 8 bases. Germline V gene lookup returns CDR1 MNHEY and CDR2 SVGEGT. Trimming at V came to 4 bases and at J to 5 bases, leaving 4 bases not matched to a gene. The CDR3 has 13 residues. CDR3 region: CASSLDRVHEQYF. In DNA, the CDR3 is TGTGCCAGCAGTTTGGACAGGGTCCACGAGCAGTACTTC.

The V call is TRBV28, the J call TRBJ1-3, with TRBD1 matching 7 bases. With 10 bases clipped from V and 2 bases from J, the junction kept 5 bases outside the gene matches. CDR1 and CDR2 (germline): MDHEN, SYDVKM. The CDR3 sequence is 13 residues long. The CDR3 nucleotides read TGTGCCACCCGACAGGGTACTGGAAACACCATATATTTT. Encoded protein: CATRQGTGNTIYF. Full variable domain (rest looked up from reference TRBV28 and TRBJ1-3): DVKVTQSSRYLVKRTGEKVFLECVQDMDHENMFWYRQDPGLGLRLIYFSYDVKMKEKGDIPEGYSVSREKKERFSLILESASTNQTSMYLCATRQGTGNTIYFGEGSWLTVV.

The chain recombines TRBV27 with TRBJ1-2; 8 nucleotides agree with TRBD1. The CDR3 runs 13 residues. The V gene end was trimmed by 4 bases and the J gene end by 8 bases; junction bases not matched to a gene: 6. The germline V gene encodes CDR1 MNHEY and CDR2 SMNVEV (reference sequence). CDR3: CASSSRTGQGYTF. CDR3 coding DNA: TGTGCCAGCAGTTCCCGGACAGGGCAAGGCTACACCTTC.

V is TRBV4-3 and J is TRBJ2-7, with 7 bases lining up with TRBD1. Losses at the gene ends were 1 base for V and 2 bases for J; bases not matched to a gene: 5. The CDR3 extends over 15 amino acids. Germline assignment: CDR1 LGHNA and CDR2 YSLEER. The CDR3 region is CASSQVIQGAYEQYF. The CDR3 region has the DNA TGCGCCAGCAGCCAAGTTATTCAGGGGGCCTACGAGCAGTACTTC.

The rearrangement joins TRBV9 to TRBJ2-7, with D uncertain. Germline V gives CDR1 SGDLS, CDR2 YYNGEE. V was trimmed by 0 bases and J by 3 bases, leaving 7 bases between them. The CDR3 has 13 residues. CDR3 loop: CASSVASSYEQYF. CDR3 bases: TGTGCCAGCAGCGTAGCCTCCAGCTACGAGCAGTACTTC.

The chain uses TRBV11-2 and TRBJ2-1; 11 bases are a match to TRBD2. The V segment lost 5 bases and the J segment 8 bases; nucleotides outside the gene matches: 11. There are 16 residues in the CDR3. CDR1 is SGHAT, CDR2 FQNNGV, per germline. The CDR3 loop reads CASSPATSGRAHEQFF. The CDR3 bases are TGTGCCAGCAGCCCGGCTACTAGCGGGAGAGCTCATGAGCAGTTCTTC.

The rearrangement uses TRBV3-1 (or the pseudogene TRBV3-2) and TRBJ1-2; the D gene is possibly TRBD1 (6 bases). Germline V gene sequence: CDR1 LGHDT, CDR2 YNNKEL (reference sequence). The CDR3 has 11 residues. Trimming shortened V by 4 bases and J by 7 bases, and 7 bases separated the two germline ends. CDR3 sequence: CASSLRGGYTF. In DNA, the CDR3 is TGTGCCAGCAGCCTCAGGGGTGGCTACACCTTC.

This clone was counted once. The chain combines TRBV4-1 with TRBJ1-1; D is perhaps TRBD1 (6 bases). The CDR3 runs 15 residues. V dropped 0 bases and J dropped 0 bases, with 8 bases sitting between them. Germline V gives CDR1 MGHRA, CDR2 YSYEKL. The CDR3 reads CASSQEGGVNTEAFF. Written as DNA, the CDR3 is TGCGCCAGCAGCCAAGAAGGGGGGGTGAACACTGAAGCTTTCTTT.